This TCR beta chain was recorded in a study of blood T cell repertoires in COVID-19. Overall study context: The origin of the acute and convalescent COVID-19 samples was the United States, Italy and Spain. The cDNA or gDNA used as material had been derived from T cells, B-cell-depleted T cells, or PBMCs.

In germline, CDR1 is SGHRS, CDR2 YFSETQ. V gave up 0 bases and J gave up 4 bases; unmatched junction bases: 9. This CDR3 is 16 amino acids long. In the original workflow: Amplification of reference gene primers was used by the study to estimate nucleated cell counts. Data came from immunoSEQ multiplex PCR; TCRdb stores just in-frame clones and leaves some out. V and J calls and clone size are those listed in that table; D and trimming were worked out from the DNA. The table lists 80,000 or so clones, around 90% of them singletons. This receptor was obtained from a human donor in a cohort sampled during active COVID-19. The rearrangement links TRBV5-1 to TRBJ1-2, with TRBD1 matching over 7 bases. The source material was peripheral blood. Written as DNA, the CDR3 is TGCGCCAGCAGCTTGGGGTCGGCAGGGGGTGGCTATGGCTACACCTTC. This codes for CASSLGSAGGGYGYTF.